The clone carrying this T cell receptor beta chain was picked up a small number of times. The length of the CDR3 is 15 residues. Looked up from germline, CDR1 is SGHRS and CDR2 is YFSETQ. V lost 0 bases and J 2 bases, leaving 9 bases between the germline ends. Authors' analysis steps: Using reference gene primer amplification, nucleated cell counts were estimated. Profiling relied on immunoSEQ multiplex PCR, and the TCRdb table lists in-frame clones only, not all of them. V and J calls and clone size are copied from that table; D and trimming were computed from the DNA. This table holds around 220,000 clones, approximately 84% found once. The record originates from a study of blood T cell repertoires in COVID-19. About the research overall: Acute and convalescent COVID-19 specimens originated in the United States, Italy and Spain. PBMCs, B-cell-depleted T cells, or T cells provided the cDNA or gDNA that made up the material.

The TCR was taken from a man over 45 with acute or convalescent COVID-19. The V and J genes are TRBV5-1 and TRBJ2-1; a weak D match, TRBD1 (6 bases). Sequenced: peripheral blood. The CDR3 here is CASSLDRVTYNEQFF. CDR3 nucleotide sequence: TGCGCCAGCAGCTTGGACAGGGTAACCTACAATGAGCAGTTCTTC.